This T cell receptor beta chain was obtained from a study of technical replicates of blood from four donors. Sequencing used immunoSEQ multiplex PCR; TCRdb keeps in-frame clones, though not all of them. Seen here are under 85,000 clones, 91% observed once, and the top ten hold about 0.4%. The germline V gene encodes CDR1 SGHTA and CDR2 FQGNSA. This CDR3 spans 10 amino acids. The germline V and J ends were trimmed by 5 bases and 8 bases, with 6 bases remaining between them. Sequenced input: T cells isolated from PBMCs. The sequence derives from a human donor in good health. Some clones in this sample may be carry-over from other donors' samples. The chain uses TRBV7-2 and TRBJ2-5; no clear D gene. The CDR3 spells CASSRPTQYF. DNA of the CDR3: TGTGCCAGCAGCCGTCCTACCCAGTACTTC.